Below are 19 T cell receptor beta chains sequenced from a single sample in a study of a mutant IDH1 vaccine in newly diagnosed glioma. Antigens of these TCRs are unknown. Produced via immunoSEQ multiplex PCR; TCRdb's table is partial and in-frame only. The sample consists of 60,000 to 65,000 clones, roughly four fifths of them appearing once. The time point denotes: week 35, safety follow-up. What each vaccine dose contained was 300 ug of mutant IDH1 20-mer peptide, accompanied by topical imiquimod. The sequencing here drew on PBMCs, taken from a glioma patient whose treatment included an IDH1 peptide vaccine. The receptors were sampled from a man aged 35-49 years with glioma.

The CDR3, as DNA: TGTGCCAGCAGTTTCGGGACAGGGAATCAGCCCCAGCATTTT. It encodes CASSFGTGNQPQHF. This chain links TRBV27 with TRBJ1-5; TRBD1 agrees at 9 bases. Germline values: CDR1 MNHEY, CDR2 SMNVEV (reference sequence). V trimming: 3 bases; J trimming: 4 bases; junction bases outside the gene matches: 1. The CDR3 spans 14 residues.

CDR3 protein: CASSRTGANYGYTF. The CDR3 region has the DNA TGTGCCAGCAGCAGGACAGGGGCTAACTATGGCTACACCTTC. The chain links TRBV7-2 to TRBJ1-2, with 9 bases lining up with TRBD1. This CDR3 is built from 14 residues. The V segment lost 5 bases and the J segment 0 bases; nucleotides outside the gene matches: 1. Germline-derived CDR1 and CDR2 are SGHTA and FQGNSA.

This chain links TRBV7-2 with TRBJ1-2; 9 bases agree with TRBD1. V trimming: 4 bases; J trimming: 6 bases; junction bases outside the gene matches: 3. Germline V gene data show CDR1 as SGHTA and CDR2 as FQGNSA. The CDR3 spans 13 residues. The CDR3 nucleotides read TGTGCCAGCAGCTCGGGACAGGGAAATGGCTACACCTTC. It codes for CASSSGQGNGYTF.

The chain employs TRBV18 and TRBJ2-5, with D unresolved. The J call is doubtful: the DNA matches TRBJ2-7 better. CDR3 size: 13 residues. Germline V gene sequence: CDR1 KGHSH, CDR2 LQKENI. CDR3 loop: CASSPGRSYEQYF. CDR3 in DNA: TGTGCCAGCTCACCCGGCAGGTCCTACGAGCAGTACTTC.

This clone has more than one count but fewer than ten. The rearrangement joins TRBV11-2 to TRBJ1-3, with TRBD1 as a possible D gene (5 bases). The V end lost 1 base, the J end lost 3 bases, and 7 bases lay between the germline ends. Germline V gives CDR1 SGHAT, CDR2 FQNNGV. The CDR3 is made up of 14 amino acids. The CDR3 bases are TGTGCCAGCAGCTTAGCAGGGATTGGAAACACCATATATTTT. Translation: CASSLAGIGNTIYF. Looking up the rest from reference TRBV11-2 and TRBJ1-3 gives the full variable domain: EAGVAQSPRYKIIEKRQSVAFWCNPISGHATLYWYQQILGQGPKLLIQFQNNGVVDDSQLPKDRFSAERLKGVDSTLKIQPAKLEDSAVYLCASSLAGIGNTIYFGEGSWLTVV.

The J gene is TRBJ2-5, the V gene TRBV28, with TRBD2 matching over 14 bases. Germline CDR1 is MDHEN and CDR2 is SYDVKM. This CDR3 has 14 amino acids. After removal of 6 bases from V and 12 bases from J, the junction contained 9 bases not matched to a gene. CDR3 region: CASRARLAGGEKYF. For the CDR3, the DNA is TGTGCCAGCAGAGCCCGACTAGCGGGGGGGGAAAAGTACTTC.

This clone was seen a few times. The chain has TRBV11-2 and TRBJ2-7; possible D gene TRBD1, 6 bases. This CDR3 is 14 amino acids long. Germline lookup yields CDR1 SGHAT and CDR2 FQNNGV. V shed 5 bases and J shed 0 bases, with 11 bases lying between them. CDR3 region: CASSLSRGSYEQYF. The CDR3 nucleotides read TGTGCCAGCAGCCTAAGCAGGGGCTCCTACGAGCAGTACTTC.

The rearrangement joins TRBV7-9 to TRBJ1-2, with D unclear. The germline gives CDR1 SEHNR, CDR2 FQNEAQ (reference sequence). This CDR3 is built from 15 residues. V gave up 4 bases and J gave up 0 bases, with 12 bases separating them. The DNA of the CDR3 is TGTGCCAGCAGCTATGGCCCGTGGGCTAACTATGGCTACACCTTC. Encoded protein: CASSYGPWANYGYTF. The full variable domain, its missing parts supplied by reference TRBV7-9 and TRBJ1-2, is DTGVSQNPRHKITKRGQNVTFRCDPISEHNRLYWYRQTLGQGPEFLTYFQNEAQLEKSRLLSDRFSAERPKGSFSTLEIQRTEQGDSAMYLCASSYGPWANYGYTFGSGTRLTVV.

The chain couples TRBV7-2 to TRBJ2-4; a weak D match, TRBD1 (6 bases). This CDR3 has 14 amino acids. The ends were cut back, 5 bases at V and 8 bases at J, with 16 bases in the middle. Germline V CDR1 and CDR2: SGHTA, FQGNSA. The CDR3 DNA sequence: TGTGCCAGCAGCCCCCGCATGGGGGCGGACATTCAGTACTTC. Its protein product is CASSPRMGADIQYF.

This chain uses TRBV30 with TRBJ1-5; possibly TRBD1 for D (6 bases). Germline-derived CDR1 and CDR2 are GTSNPN and SVGIG (reference sequence). There are 14 residues in the CDR3. Trimming stripped 4 bases from V and 0 bases from J, with 10 bases between. The CDR3 loop reads CAWTPDSSNQPQHF. CDR3 DNA sequence: TGTGCCTGGACACCGGACAGTAGCAATCAGCCCCAGCATTTT.

This clone was seen once. The V gene is TRBV5-1, the J gene TRBJ1-1; 7 bases line up with TRBD1. V lost 0 bases, J lost 1 base, and 3 bases stayed unmatched. Per the germline V gene, CDR1 is SGHRS and CDR2 is YFSETQ. There are 15 residues in the CDR3. DNA for the CDR3: TGCGCCAGCAGCTTGGCCGGGACAGCGAACACTGAAGCTTTCTTT. It yields the protein CASSLAGTANTEAFF.

This chain joins TRBV2 and TRBJ2-7; a possible D gene is TRBD2 (5 bases). Germline V gene sequence: CDR1 SNHLY, CDR2 FYNNEI. V was cut by 6 bases and J by 2 bases, with 11 bases left in between. The CDR3 is 13 residues long. CDR3 DNA: TGTGCCAGCAGCCCCGGGAAAGCCTACGAGCAGTACTTC. It yields the protein CASSPGKAYEQYF. The full variable domain, with the rest looked up from reference TRBV2 and TRBJ2-7, is EPEVTQTPSHQVTQMGQEVILRCVPISNHLYFYWYRQILGQKVEFLVSFYNNEISEKSEIFDDQFSVERPDGSNFTLKIRSTKLEDSAMYFCASSPGKAYEQYFGPGTRLTVT.

This chain joins TRBV7-2 and TRBJ2-7; 7 bases line up with TRBD1. Trimming took 5 bases from V and 5 from J; bases not matched to a gene: 15. Looked up from germline, CDR1 is SGHTA and CDR2 is FQGNSA. The CDR3 sequence is 16 residues long. CDR3 sequence (DNA): TGTGCCAGCAGCACCCCCGGGACAGCACGAACAAACGAGCAGTACTTC. It specifies CASSTPGTARTNEQYF.

This chain links TRBV7-3 with TRBJ2-3; the match to TRBD2 covers 10 bases. The CDR3 spans 14 residues. The trim removed 5 bases at V and 4 bases at J, leaving 3 bases unmatched. From germline, CDR1 is SGHTA and CDR2 FQGTGA. The CDR3 sequence is CASSPGLAADTQYF. The CDR3, as DNA: TGTGCCAGCAGCCCCGGACTAGCGGCAGATACGCAGTATTTT.

CDR3 in DNA: TGCGCCAGCAGCTGGGGACAGGGAAAGAACACTGAAGCTTTCTTT. It encodes CASSWGQGKNTEAFF. This chain joins TRBV5-1 and TRBJ1-1, with TRBD1 matching over 9 bases. Germline CDR1 and CDR2: SGHRS and YFSETQ. This CDR3 is 15 amino acids long. Trimming removed 3 bases from V and 1 base from J; junction bases left unmatched: 4.

The chain couples TRBV7-2 to TRBJ1-1; 7 positions agree with TRBD1. Germline CDR1 SGHTA, CDR2 FQGNSA. This CDR3 spans 12 amino acids. The junction had 5 bases not matched to a gene; V was cut back by 2 bases and J by 11 bases. The DNA of the CDR3 is TGTGCCAGCAGCTTAAATACAGGGGCGGCTTTCTTT. Its protein product is CASSLNTGAAFF.

The rearrangement links TRBV18 to TRBJ2-5; the D gene could be TRBD1 or TRBD2 (5 bases each). From germline, CDR1 is KGHSH and CDR2 LQKENI. The CDR3 contains 15 residues. V was cut by 2 bases and J by 4 bases, with 14 bases left in between. The CDR3: CASSPIVGVAETQYF. For the CDR3, the DNA is TGTGCCAGCTCACCAATCGTGGGGGTGGCAGAGACCCAGTACTTC.

The CDR3 here is CASSLGDLSGNTIYF. Written as DNA, the CDR3 is TGCGCCAGCAGCTTGGGGGACCTCTCTGGAAACACCATATATTTT. This chain connects TRBV5-1 to TRBJ1-3, with D possibly TRBD1 on 5 matching bases. CDR3 length: 15 residues. Trimming shortened V by 0 bases and J by 0 bases, and 7 bases separated the two germline ends. CDR1 is SGHRS and CDR2 is YFSETQ in the germline V gene.

The chain couples TRBV18 to TRBJ2-5, with unresolved D. The CDR3 runs to 13 residues. Trimming removed 1 base from V and 1 base from J, with 4 bases in between. The V gene's germline CDR1 is KGHSH and CDR2 LQKENI. The CDR3 is CASSPHVQETQYF. CDR3 coding DNA: TGTGCCAGCTCACCACACGTCCAAGAGACCCAGTACTTC.